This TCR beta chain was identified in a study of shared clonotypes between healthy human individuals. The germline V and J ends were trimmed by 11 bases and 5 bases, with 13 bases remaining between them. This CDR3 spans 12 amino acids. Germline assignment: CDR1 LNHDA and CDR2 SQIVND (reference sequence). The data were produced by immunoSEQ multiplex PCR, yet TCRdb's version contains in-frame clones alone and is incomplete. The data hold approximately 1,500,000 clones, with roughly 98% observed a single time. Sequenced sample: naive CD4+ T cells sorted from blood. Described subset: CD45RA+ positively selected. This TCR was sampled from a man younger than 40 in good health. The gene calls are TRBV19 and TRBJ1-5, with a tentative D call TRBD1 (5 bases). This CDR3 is CAVGEGYQPQHF. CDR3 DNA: TGTGCCGTGGGGGAAGGATATCAGCCCCAGCATTTT.